The present TCR beta chain was sequenced within a study of blood T cell repertoires in COVID-19. Study information: PBMCs, B-cell-depleted T cells, or T cells provided the cDNA or gDNA that made up the material.

Sequenced by immunoSEQ multiplex PCR; TCRdb stores in-frame clones only, minus some. The table has about 250,000 clones, roughly nine tenths seen once. The V end was cut by 5 bases, the J end by 2 bases, with 15 bases between. Germline V lookup: CDR1 MNHEY, CDR2 SVGAGI. The CDR3 extends over 15 amino acids. Material for sequencing was peripheral blood. The chain links TRBV6-5 to TRBJ1-1; D is perhaps TRBD1 (6 bases). This receptor was identified in a man aged 18 to 30 with active or convalescent COVID-19. The CDR3 is CASSPSRTANTEAFF. CDR3 sequence (DNA): TGTGCCAGCAGTCCCTCCCGGACAGCAAACACTGAAGCTTTCTTT.